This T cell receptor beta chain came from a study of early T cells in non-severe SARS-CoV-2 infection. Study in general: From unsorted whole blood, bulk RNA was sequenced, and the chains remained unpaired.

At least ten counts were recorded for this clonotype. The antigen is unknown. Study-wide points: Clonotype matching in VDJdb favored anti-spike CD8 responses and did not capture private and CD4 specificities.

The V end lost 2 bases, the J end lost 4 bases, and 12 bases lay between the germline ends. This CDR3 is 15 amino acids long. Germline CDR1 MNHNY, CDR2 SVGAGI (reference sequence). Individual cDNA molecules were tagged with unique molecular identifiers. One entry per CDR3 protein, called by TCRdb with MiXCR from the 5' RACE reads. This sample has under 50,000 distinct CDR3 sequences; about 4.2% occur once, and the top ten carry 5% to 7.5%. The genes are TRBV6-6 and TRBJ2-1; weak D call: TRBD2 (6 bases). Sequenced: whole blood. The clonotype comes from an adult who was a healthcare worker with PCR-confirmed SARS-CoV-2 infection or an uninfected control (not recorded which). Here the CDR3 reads CASSYIGGIYNEQFF. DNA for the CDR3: TGTGCCAGCAGTTACATTGGGGGGATTTACAATGAGCAGTTCTTC.